These T cell receptor beta chains were read from a single sample in a study of blood T cell repertoires in COVID-19. Libraries were prepared by immunoSEQ multiplex PCR; TCRdb keeps only in-frame clonotypes and omits some of them. The sample shows around 70,000 clones, approximately 89% of them seen only once. The material sequenced was peripheral blood. The origin of the receptors is a man between 50 and 59 years old with COVID-19, enrolled during active disease. CDR3s include the opening cysteine and the closing phenylalanine or tryptophan.

CDR3 protein	V gene	J gene
CASSLTAGAGTGELFF	TRBV7-3	TRBJ2-2
CASSITQNYGYTF	TRBV19	TRBJ1-2
CASSQWGLSSYEQYF	TRBV4-1	TRBJ2-7
CASSRLAGLYEQYF	TRBV16	TRBJ2-7
CACGTDKETQYF	TRBV30	TRBJ2-5
CASSLSHGTGYEQYF	TRBV27	TRBJ2-7
CASSQDLPGEKLFF	TRBV14	TRBJ1-4
CATGARFTGELFF	TRBV15	TRBJ2-2
CASSPQSTQETQYF	TRBV7-2	TRBJ2-5
CASSLVGGGDEQFF	TRBV7-2	TRBJ2-1
CASSQGGGANQPQHF	TRBV4-3	TRBJ1-5
CASSVAGGQVDTQYF	TRBV7-3	TRBJ2-3
CASSLRQAITDTQYF	TRBV4-1	TRBJ2-3
CSAIDTGTSGQETQYF	TRBV20-1	TRBJ2-5
CASSYRAGITDTQYF	TRBV5-4	TRBJ2-3
CASSQVGAGVGANVLTF	TRBV4-3	TRBJ2-6
CASKFMDRASDTQYF	TRBV27	TRBJ2-3
CASSIGQNSNQPQHF	TRBV19	TRBJ1-5
CATSPDSNSPLHF	TRBV24-1	TRBJ1-6
CASSQDTPRAGITYNEQFF	TRBV3-1/TRBV3-2	TRBJ2-1
CASSSSWASGRTDTQYF	TRBV3-1/TRBV3-2	TRBJ2-3
CASSRGGAGGELFF	TRBV19	TRBJ2-2
CASSSTENTEAFF	TRBV19	TRBJ1-1
CASSSPNWDRLESGFEKLFF	TRBV27	TRBJ1-4